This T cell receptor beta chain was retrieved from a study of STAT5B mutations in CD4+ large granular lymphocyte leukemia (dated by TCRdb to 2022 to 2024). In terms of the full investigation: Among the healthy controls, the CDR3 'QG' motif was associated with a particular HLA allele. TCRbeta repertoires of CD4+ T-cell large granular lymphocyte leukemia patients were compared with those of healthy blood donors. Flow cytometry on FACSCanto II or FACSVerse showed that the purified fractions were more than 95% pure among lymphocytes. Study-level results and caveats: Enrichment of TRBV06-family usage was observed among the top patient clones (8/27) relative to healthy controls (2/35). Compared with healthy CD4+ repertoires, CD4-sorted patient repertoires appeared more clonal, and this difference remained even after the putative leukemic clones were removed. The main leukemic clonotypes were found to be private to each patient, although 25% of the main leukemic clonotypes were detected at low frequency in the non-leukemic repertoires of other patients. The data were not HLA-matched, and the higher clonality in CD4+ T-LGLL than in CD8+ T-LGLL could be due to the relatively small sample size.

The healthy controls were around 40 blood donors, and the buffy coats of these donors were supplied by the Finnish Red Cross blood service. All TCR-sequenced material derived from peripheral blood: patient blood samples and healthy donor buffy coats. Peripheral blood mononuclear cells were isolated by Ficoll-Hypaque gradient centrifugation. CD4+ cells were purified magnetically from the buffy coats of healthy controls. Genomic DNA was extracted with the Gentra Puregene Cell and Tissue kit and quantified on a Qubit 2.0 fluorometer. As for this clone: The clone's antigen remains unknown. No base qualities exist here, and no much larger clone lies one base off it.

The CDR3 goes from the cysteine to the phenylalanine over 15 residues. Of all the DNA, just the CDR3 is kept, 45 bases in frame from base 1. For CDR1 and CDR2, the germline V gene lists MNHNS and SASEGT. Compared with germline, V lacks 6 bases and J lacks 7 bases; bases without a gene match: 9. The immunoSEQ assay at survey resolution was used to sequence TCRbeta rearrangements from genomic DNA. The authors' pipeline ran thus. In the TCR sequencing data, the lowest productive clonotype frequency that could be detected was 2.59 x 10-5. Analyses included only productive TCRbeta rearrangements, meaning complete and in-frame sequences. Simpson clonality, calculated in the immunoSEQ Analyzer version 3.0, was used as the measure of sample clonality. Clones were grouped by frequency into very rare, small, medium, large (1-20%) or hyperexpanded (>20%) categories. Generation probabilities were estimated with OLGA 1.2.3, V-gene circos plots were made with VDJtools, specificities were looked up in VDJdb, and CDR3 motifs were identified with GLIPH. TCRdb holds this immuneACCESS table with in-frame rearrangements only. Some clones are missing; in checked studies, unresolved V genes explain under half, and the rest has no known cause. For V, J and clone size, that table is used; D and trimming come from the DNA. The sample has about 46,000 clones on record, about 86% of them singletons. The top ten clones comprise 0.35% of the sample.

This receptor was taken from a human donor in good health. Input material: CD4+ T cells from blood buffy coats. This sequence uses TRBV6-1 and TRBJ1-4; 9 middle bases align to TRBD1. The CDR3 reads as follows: CASRERDRAFEKLFF. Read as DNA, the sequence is TGTGCCAGCAGAGAGCGGGACAGGGCCTTTGAAAAACTGTTTTTT.